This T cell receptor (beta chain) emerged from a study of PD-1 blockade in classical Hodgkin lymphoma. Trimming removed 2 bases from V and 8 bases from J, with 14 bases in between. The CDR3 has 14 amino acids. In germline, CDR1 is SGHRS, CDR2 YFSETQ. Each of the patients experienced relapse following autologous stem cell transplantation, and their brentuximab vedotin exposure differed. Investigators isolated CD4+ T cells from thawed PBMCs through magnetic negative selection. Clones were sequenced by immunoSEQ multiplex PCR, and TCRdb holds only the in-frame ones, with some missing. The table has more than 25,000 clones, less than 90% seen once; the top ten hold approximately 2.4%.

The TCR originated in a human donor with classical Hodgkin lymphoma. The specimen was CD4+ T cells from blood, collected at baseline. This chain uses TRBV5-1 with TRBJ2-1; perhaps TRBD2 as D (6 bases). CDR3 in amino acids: CASSLEARDYEQFF. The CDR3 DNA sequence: TGCGCCAGCAGCTTAGAAGCCCGGGACTATGAGCAGTTCTTC.